These 21 T cell receptor beta chains were all obtained from the same sample, sequenced in a study of blood T cell repertoires in COVID-19. Generated by immunoSEQ multiplex PCR, the TCRdb table keeps only in-frame clones and is missing some. The data contain about 76,000 clones, 88% of them seen just once; the ten biggest clones take up 5% to 6.5%. Sequencing used peripheral blood. The receptors originated from a man aged 45-60 years with active COVID-19.

V and J are TRBV30 and TRBJ2-7; TRBD1 matches 10 bases. The CDR3 runs 16 residues. CDR1 and CDR2 from the germline V gene are GTSNPN and SVGIG (reference sequence). Trimming cost V 0 bases and J 8 bases; bases outside gene matches: 13. CDR3 residues: CAWSVRTGTGDKKQYF. The CDR3 DNA reads as TGTGCCTGGAGTGTTCGGACCGGGACAGGGGATAAAAAGCAGTACTTC.

The chain couples TRBV7-8 to TRBJ2-7, with D possibly matching TRBD1 (5 bases). Germline loops: CDR1 SGHVS, CDR2 FQNEAQ. There are 16 residues in the CDR3. The V gene lost 5 bases and the J gene lost 0 bases, with 17 bases spanning the gap. The CDR3 sequence is CASSAYRLLSSYEQYF. The CDR3 DNA reads TGTGCCAGCAGCGCATACAGGCTCTTAAGCTCCTACGAGCAGTACTTC.

V is TRBV11-2 and J is TRBJ2-7; D gene ambiguous. This CDR3 contains 10 residues. The germline CDR1 and CDR2 sequences are SGHAT and FQNNGV. V was trimmed by 7 bases and J by 3 bases, leaving 4 bases between them. CDR3 DNA: TGTGCCAGCACCTACTACGAGCAGTACTTC. It codes for CASTYYEQYF.

The gene calls are TRBV9 and TRBJ1-4; 8 nucleotides line up with TRBD1. The V and J ends lost 3 bases and 7 bases, in that order; junction bases with no gene match: 14. This CDR3 comprises 17 residues. Per the germline V gene, CDR1 is SGDLS and CDR2 is YYNGEE. The CDR3 DNA reads as TGTGCCAGCAGCGGAGGGCCCCAGGGGGCTCTTGGTGAAAAACTGTTTTTT. Protein product: CASSGGPQGALGEKLFF.

The chain links TRBV9 to TRBJ2-3; 12 bases match TRBD2. The CDR3 sequence is 15 residues long. The junction had 0 bases not matched to a gene; V was cut back by 0 bases and J by 4 bases. CDR1 SGDLS and CDR2 YYNGEE come from the germline V gene. As DNA, the CDR3 is TGTGCCAGCAGCGTAGCTAGCGGGGGGGCAGATACGCAGTATTTT. Its translation is CASSVASGGADTQYF.

The V gene is TRBV7-8, the J gene TRBJ2-7, with 8 bases fitting TRBD2. CDR3 size: 14 residues. Germline lookup yields CDR1 SGHVS and CDR2 FQNEAQ. V lost 5 bases and J lost 3; bases outside the gene matches: 6. This CDR3 is CASSEGAGVYEQYF. As DNA, the CDR3 is TGTGCCAGCAGCGAAGGAGCGGGGGTCTACGAGCAGTACTTC. Combining the CDR3 with reference TRBV7-8 and TRBJ2-7 gives the whole variable domain GAGVSQSPRYKVAKRGQDVALRCDPISGHVSLFWYQQALGQGPEFLTYFQNEAQLDKSGLPSDRFFAERPEGSVSTLKIQRTQQEDSAVYLCASSEGAGVYEQYFGPGTRLTVT.

The genes are TRBV2 and TRBJ2-7, with 11 bases fitting TRBD1. The CDR3 has 15 amino acids. V gave up 0 bases and J gave up 2 bases; unmatched junction bases: 0. Germline CDR1 is SNHLY and CDR2 is FYNNEI. As DNA, the CDR3 is TGTGCCAGCAGTGAAGCGGGACAGGGGGCCTACGAGCAGTACTTC. Residues: CASSEAGQGAYEQYF.

This clone was seen a single time. This chain joins TRBV27 and TRBJ2-7; 7 bases fit TRBD2. This CDR3 is 14 amino acids long. V was clipped by 4 bases and J by 3 bases; unmatched bases: 6. The germline V gene encodes CDR1 MNHEY and CDR2 SMNVEV (reference sequence). The CDR3 nucleotides read TGTGCCAGCAGTTCCCTTGGGGGGGTCTACGAGCAGTACTTC. Translation gives CASSSLGGVYEQYF.

This clone has a single count. The genes are TRBV7-3 and TRBJ2-5; TRBD2 aligns across 9 bases. The CDR3 has 16 amino acids. J gave up 5 bases and V 3 bases, and 10 bases lay outside the gene matches. Germline V gene lookup returns CDR1 SGHTA and CDR2 FQGTGA. CDR3 amino acids: CASSLLGSGRGETQYF. The CDR3, as DNA: TGTGCCAGCAGCTTGTTGGGTAGCGGGAGAGGGGAGACCCAGTACTTC.

The chain is built from TRBV4-3 and TRBJ1-1; D is unresolved. The germline gives CDR1 LGHNA, CDR2 YSLEER. V was clipped by 1 base and J by 1 base, with 16 bases between them. The CDR3 has 17 residues. CDR3 residues: CASSQGQAFLSNTEAFF. CDR3 nucleotides: TGCGCCAGCAGCCAAGGGCAGGCTTTTCTCTCGAACACTGAAGCTTTCTTT.

The chain combines TRBV9 with TRBJ1-6; TRBD1 might be the D (5 bases). The CDR3 length is 14 residues. Germline V gene sequence: CDR1 SGDLS, CDR2 YYNGEE. The V end was cut by 4 bases, the J end by 9 bases, with 14 bases between. CDR3 in amino acids: CASSTEGPGSPLHF. The CDR3 nucleotides are TGTGCCAGCAGCACGGAGGGGCCTGGTTCACCCCTCCACTTT. Using reference TRBV9 and TRBJ1-6 for the parts outside the CDR3, the full variable domain is DSGVTQTPKHLITATGQRVTLRCSPRSGDLSVYWYQQSLDQGLQFLIQYYNGEERAKGNILERFSAQQFPDLHSELNLSSLELGDSALYFCASSTEGPGSPLHFGNGTRLTVT.

The rearrangement uses TRBV11-2 and TRBJ2-5; the D gene is possibly TRBD1 (6 bases). Germline-derived CDR1 and CDR2 are SGHAT and FQNNGV. Trimming left V 6 bases short and J 1 base short, with 15 bases between. There are 15 residues in the CDR3. The CDR3: CASSTIDRFQETQYF. The CDR3, as DNA: TGTGCCAGCAGTACGATCGACAGGTTCCAAGAGACCCAGTACTTC. Drawing the rest from reference TRBV11-2 and TRBJ2-5, the complete variable domain is EAGVAQSPRYKIIEKRQSVAFWCNPISGHATLYWYQQILGQGPKLLIQFQNNGVVDDSQLPKDRFSAERLKGVDSTLKIQPAKLEDSAVYLCASSTIDRFQETQYFGPGTRLLVL.

V is TRBV6-5 and J is TRBJ1-1, with D perhaps matching TRBD1 (5 bases). Germline-derived CDR1 and CDR2 are MNHEY and SVGAGI. Trimming stripped 6 bases from V and 0 bases from J, with 14 bases between. This CDR3 contains 15 residues. The CDR3 is CASSTLQGMNTEAFF. The CDR3 DNA follows: TGTGCCAGCAGCACCTTGCAGGGAATGAACACTGAAGCTTTCTTT.

CDR3 region: CASSSEHNTEAFF. The CDR3, as DNA: TGTGCCAGCAGCTCGGAGCATAACACTGAAGCTTTCTTT. This chain connects TRBV7-9 to TRBJ1-1; no reliable D call. V lost 4 bases and J lost 2, with 8 bases in between. The CDR3 is 13 residues long. The germline gives CDR1 SEHNR, CDR2 FQNEAQ (reference sequence).

The rearrangement joins TRBV7-9 to TRBJ1-4; D may be TRBD1 (5 bases). Germline CDR1 reads SEHNR; CDR2 reads FQNEAQ (reference sequence). CDR3 length: 19 amino acids. Deletions cut 5 bases from V and 0 bases from J, with 22 bases between. The CDR3: CASSLSNSRDSATNEKLFF. The CDR3 nucleotides read TGTGCCAGCAGCCTGTCAAACTCCAGAGACAGTGCAACTAATGAAAAACTGTTTTTT.

The J gene is TRBJ1-1, the V gene TRBV4-1, with D uncertain. This CDR3 comprises 16 residues. Germline V lookup: CDR1 MGHRA, CDR2 YSYEKL. The V and J ends lost 1 base and 1 base respectively, with 13 bases between them. CDR3 sequence: CASSQVVPPGNTEAFF. The DNA of the CDR3 is TGCGCCAGCAGCCAAGTTGTACCCCCAGGGAACACTGAAGCTTTCTTT.

The chain combines TRBV5-1 with TRBJ2-1, with TRBD2 matching over 12 bases. The CDR3 spans 17 residues. Per the germline V gene, CDR1 is SGHRS and CDR2 is YFSETQ. With 4 bases clipped from V and 9 bases from J, the junction kept 14 bases outside the gene matches. The CDR3 reads CASSPHGPSGGASEQFF. The CDR3 bases are TGCGCCAGCAGCCCCCACGGGCCTAGCGGGGGGGCCAGTGAGCAGTTCTTC.

The rearrangement joins TRBV5-5 to TRBJ2-5, with a possible D match to TRBD2 (5 bases). This CDR3 has 13 residues. V lost 5 bases and J 2 bases, leaving 10 bases between the germline ends. The germline CDR1 and CDR2 sequences are SGHKS and YYEKEE (reference sequence). CDR3 nucleotide sequence: TGTGCCAGCAGACGAGGGTATCAAGAGACCCAGTACTTC. Its translation: CASRRGYQETQYF.

V usage is TRBV6-2 or TRBV6-3 and J usage is TRBJ1-5; perhaps TRBD1 as D (6 bases). CDR1 MNHEY and CDR2 SVGEGT come from the germline V gene. Between the trimmed V and J ends, which lost 0 bases and 4 bases, there was a span of 28 bases. This CDR3 spans 21 amino acids. This CDR3 reads CASSYSKTSLKGVKMNQPQHF. In nucleotides, the CDR3 is TGTGCCAGCAGTTACTCGAAAACGAGTTTAAAGGGGGTCAAAATGAATCAGCCCCAGCATTTT.

This rearrangement joins TRBV18 to TRBJ1-1, with D unclear. The CDR3 sequence is 12 residues long. The V gene's germline CDR1 is KGHSH and CDR2 LQKENI. V gave up 6 bases and J gave up 7 bases, with 12 bases separating them. DNA of the CDR3: TGTGCCAGCTCCCCTTCCGAGATTGAAGCTTTCTTT. It is translated as CASSPSEIEAFF.

The gene calls are TRBV4-2 and TRBJ1-2; 7 bases match TRBD1. J gave up 4 bases and V 1 base, and 15 bases lay outside the gene matches. Germline V lookup: CDR1 LGHNA, CDR2 YNFKEQ. This CDR3 is 18 amino acids long. CDR3 DNA sequence: TGTGCCAGCAGCCAAGTCTCGGCTGGGACAGAGGGGCTCTATGGCTACACCTTC. It is translated as CASSQVSAGTEGLYGYTF.